This T cell receptor (beta chain) was recovered during a study of cytomegalovirus exposure and HLA in healthy donors. Of note for this clone: The antigen is unknown.

Study-level points and caveats: The records held CMV serostatus as the only immune exposure information. For TCR beta chains, V- and J-gene trimming was later linked to a missense DCLRE1C variant.

Per the germline V gene, CDR1 is MGHRA and CDR2 is YSYEKL. The CDR3 sequence is 15 residues long. The V end lost 0 bases, the J end lost 5 bases, and 13 bases lay between the germline ends. The PCR made use of 60 Vbeta and 13 Jbeta primers. Assay used: immunoSEQ multiplex PCR; TCRdb lists only in-frame clones, some missing. The table has around 170,000 clones, about three quarters seen once; the top ten hold less than 1.6%. This TCR was sampled from a girl under 18 in good health and CMV-seronegative. Sequenced input: PBMCs. This chain links TRBV4-1 with TRBJ1-1; a possible D gene is TRBD1 (5 bases). CDR3 in DNA: TGCGCCAGCAGCCAAGATCTGGCAGGGAAGACTGAAGCTTTCTTT. Amino acids: CASSQDLAGKTEAFF.